This T cell receptor beta chain was recovered during a study of graft-versus-host responses after intestinal transplantation (dated by TCRdb to about 2021). Looking at the study overall: The transplants that recipients got were multivisceral, liver-intestinal, or isolated intestinal. Every recipient was given anti-thymocyte globulin induction, followed by approximately 3 years of maintenance tacrolimus and steroids. After intestinal transplantation, graft-versus-host and host-versus-graft alloreactive T cell clones were followed in the graft, circulation and bone marrow using bulk TCR-beta CDR3 sequencing. Alloreactive clones were identified by sequencing pre-transplant mixed lymphocyte reaction products and comparing them with unstimulated pre-transplant donor and recipient T cells. Of the approximately 25 intestinal transplant recipients enrolled in the cohort, one of whom was a retransplant, a few patients without pretransplant specimens were excluded. A peak of at least 4% donor T cells among recipient peripheral blood mononuclear cells was the definition used for donor T cell macrochimerism. Rather than being sequenced by the commercial service, samples from a few later patients were sequenced in-house on an Illumina MiSeq and processed with MiXCR.

Libraries were prepared through the immunoSEQ multiplex PCR assay. For most patients, genomic DNA was isolated with the Qiagen DNeasy Blood and Tissue Kit and shipped frozen to Adaptive Biotechnologies for TCR sequencing. Adaptive Biotechnologies carried out high-throughput TCR-beta CDR3 sequencing of genomic DNA for most patients. The paper's processing steps were these. TCR sequencing data were retrieved from Adaptive's ImmunoSEQ software for 15 to 20 patients, whereas a few other patients were processed with MiXCR and VDJtools. CD4 versus CD8 sorting errors were corrected by removing sequences found in both subsets at a frequency ratio below 5:1. CDR3 nucleotide sequences shared by donor and recipient were removed because the origin of these sequences could not be assigned. Alloreactive clones required at least 2-fold expansion over unstimulated cells and minimum CFSE-low frequency of 0.002% (template counts) or 0.001% (read counts). Clones detected in sequenced pre-transplant spleen, lymph node, or MLR CFSE-low populations of the donor or recipient were defined as mappable. Cumulative frequency of alloreactive clones was calculated as a percentage of all sequences weighted by copy number. In its TCRdb copy, this immuneACCESS table keeps in-frame sequences only and misses some clones. Where compared with another copy, unresolved V genes explain less than half of these, and the others have no known cause. Clone size and the V and J calls come from that table; the DNA yielded D and trimming. The sample table lists thousands of clones, 25% to 40% of them with a count of one. The ten most abundant clones make up about 3.1% of the sample.

Broader findings and caveats from the paper: The relatively low number and heterogeneity of intestinal transplant patients limited the conclusions. In patients with donor T cell macrochimerism, the allografts had high GvH to HvG T cell clonal ratios. Early after transplant, peak levels of circulating GvH clones were associated with declines in HvG clones. GvH clones turned up in recipient bone marrow, with some appearing earlier in ileal mucosa or blood, a pattern consistent with an intestinal mucosal origin.

Regarding this clone: One base away there is no much larger clone; base qualities are not given.

According to the study, the label for this sample's time point signals: cells obtained before transplantation from donor or recipient. In the mixed lymphocyte reactions, about 200,000 CFSE-labeled pre-transplant responders were plated with about 200,000 irradiated violet-dye-labeled stimulators and cultured for more than five days. Proliferating CD3+CD4+CFSE-low and CD3+CD8+CFSE-low responder cells were FACS-sorted on a BD Influx sorter after the mixed lymphocyte reaction. The sequenced sample was alloreactive CD8+ T cells from a mixed lymphocyte reaction culture, obtained before transplantation. The label giving this sample's cell subset or site can be read as: CFSE-low proliferating T cells sorted from roughly 6-day pre-transplant mixed lymphocyte reaction (GvH or HvG direction). The sequence came from a human patient who was an organ donor for intestinal transplantation.

The nucleotides read TGTGCCAGCAGAGAGGACATGCTACACGTGTTAGACGAGCAGTACTTC. The translation is CASREDMLHVLDEQYF. The rearrangement combines TRBV21-1 with TRBJ2-7; the table gives TRBD1 as D, unverified against the DNA. TRBV21-1 is a documented pseudogene. The cysteine opens and the phenylalanine closes a CDR3 of 16 amino acids. Left in the record is the CDR3 DNA by itself, 48 bases read in frame from the first base.